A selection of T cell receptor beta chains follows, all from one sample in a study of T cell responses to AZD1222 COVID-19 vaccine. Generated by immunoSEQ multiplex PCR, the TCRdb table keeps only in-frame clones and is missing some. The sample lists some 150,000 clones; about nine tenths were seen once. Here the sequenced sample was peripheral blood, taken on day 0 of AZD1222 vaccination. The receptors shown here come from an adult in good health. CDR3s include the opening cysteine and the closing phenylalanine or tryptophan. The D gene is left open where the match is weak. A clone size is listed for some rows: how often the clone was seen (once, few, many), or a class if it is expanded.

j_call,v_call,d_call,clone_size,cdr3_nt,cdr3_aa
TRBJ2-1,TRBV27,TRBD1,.,TGTGCCAGCAGCCCAGGGGGATGGGAAATGGGCAATGAGCAGTTCTTC,CASSPGGWEMGNEQFF
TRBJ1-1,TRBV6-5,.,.,TGTGCCAGCAGTTACCGTTCAGGGAACACTGAAGCTTTCTTT,CASSYRSGNTEAFF
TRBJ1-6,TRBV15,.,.,TGTGCCACCAGCAGAGTAACAGGAGCGTACTATAATTCACCCCTCCACTTT,CATSRVTGAYYNSPLHF
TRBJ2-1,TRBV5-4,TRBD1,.,TGTGCCAGCAGCTTGGGCCAGGGGGCTTTCTACAATGAGCAGTTCTTC,CASSLGQGAFYNEQFF
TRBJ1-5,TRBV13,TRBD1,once,TGTGCCAGCAGCTCGAGGGGAACAGGGGGTAGCAATCAGCCCCAGCATTTT,CASSSRGTGGSNQPQHF
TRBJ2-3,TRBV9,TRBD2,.,TGTGCCAGCAGCCCCCGGACTAGCGTAGGCACAGATACGCAGTATTTT,CASSPRTSVGTDTQYF
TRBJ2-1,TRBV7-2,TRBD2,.,TGTGCCAGCAGCTTATGGACTAGCGGGAGCTCCTACAATGAGCAGTTCTTC,CASSLWTSGSSYNEQFF
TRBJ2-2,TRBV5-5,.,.,TGTGCCAGCAGCTTGTACGTGGTCGGGACCGGGGAGCTGTTTTTT,CASSLYVVGTGELFF
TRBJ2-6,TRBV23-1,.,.,TGCGCCAGGGGTCGTCGGTGTAGGCGCTCTCAAGCCTCTGGGGCCAACGTCCTGACTTTC,CARGRRCRRSQASGANVLTF
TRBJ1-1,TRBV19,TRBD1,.,TGTGCCAGTAGTCGGGGACAGGGTTGGACTGAAGCTTTCTTT,CASSRGQGWTEAFF
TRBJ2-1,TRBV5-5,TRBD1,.,TGTGCCAGCAGCGTCCGGGACAGATACTACAATGAGCAGTTCTTC,CASSVRDRYYNEQFF
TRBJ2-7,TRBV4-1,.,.,TGCGCCAGCAGCCAAGACAAAAGAGGGGGGAGCTACGAGCAGTACTTC,CASSQDKRGGSYEQYF
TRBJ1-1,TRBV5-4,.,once,TGTGCCAGCAGCTTCGGGAACACTGAAGCTTTCTTT,CASSFGNTEAFF
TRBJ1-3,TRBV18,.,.,TGTGCCAGCTCACCACCGGTAGGGTCTGGAAACACCATATATTTT,CASSPPVGSGNTIYF
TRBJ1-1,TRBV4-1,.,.,TGCGCCAGCAGCCAAGGGGCAGTGGGCACTGAAGCTTTCTTT,CASSQGAVGTEAFF
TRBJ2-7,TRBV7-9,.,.,TGTGCCAGCAGACAGGGTTCCTACGAGCAGTACTTC,CASRQGSYEQYF
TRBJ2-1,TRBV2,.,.,TGTGCCAGCACGACCTTGAACTATTACAATGAGCAGTTCTTC,CASTTLNYYNEQFF
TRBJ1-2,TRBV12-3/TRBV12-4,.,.,TGTGCCAGCAGTAGAGTACTCTATGGCTACACCTTC,CASSRVLYGYTF
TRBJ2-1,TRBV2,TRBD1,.,TGTGCCAGCGGGACAGGGTACAATGAGCAGTTCTTC,CASGTGYNEQFF
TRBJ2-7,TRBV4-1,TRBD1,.,TGCGCCAGCAGCCAAGATGGGGGACAGAGGATTAAGGGCTACGAGCAGTACTTC,CASSQDGGQRIKGYEQYF
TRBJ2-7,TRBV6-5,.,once,TGTGCCAGCAGGACGACACCCTATTCCTACGAGCAGTACTTC,CASRTTPYSYEQYF
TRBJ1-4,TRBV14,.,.,TGTGCCAGCAGCCAAGTGAATTTGCGGGAAAAACTGTTTTTT,CASSQVNLREKLFF
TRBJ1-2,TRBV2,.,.,TGTGCCAGCAGGACACTCAGCATGGGGTATGGCTACACCTTC,CASRTLSMGYGYTF
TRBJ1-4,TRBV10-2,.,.,TGCGCCAGCAGTGACGGGGTTGGTGAAAAACTGTTTTTT,CASSDGVGEKLFF
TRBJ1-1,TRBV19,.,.,TGTGCCAGTAGTATAGTTCGCACGGCTACTGAAGCTTTCTTT,CASSIVRTATEAFF
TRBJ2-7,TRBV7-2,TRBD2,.,TGTGCCAGCAGCCTGGGACTAGCGGGAGGGACCTCCGGCGAGCAGTACTTC,CASSLGLAGGTSGEQYF
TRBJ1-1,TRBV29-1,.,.,TGCAGCGCCGAAAGGGGGAACACTGAAGCTTTCTTT,CSAERGNTEAFF
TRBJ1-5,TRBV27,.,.,TGTGCCAGCAGGCAGGGAGGTAGCAATCAGCCCCAGCATTTT,CASRQGGSNQPQHF
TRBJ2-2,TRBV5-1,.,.,TGCGCCAGCAGCTTGAGTGAAACCGGGGAGCTGTTTTTT,CASSLSETGELFF
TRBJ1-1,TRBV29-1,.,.,TGCAGCGTTGAAAGGTCTAAGGGGACGGGTGAAGCTTTCTTT,CSVERSKGTGEAFF
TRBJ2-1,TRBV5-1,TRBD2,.,TGCGCCAGCAGCATACTAGCGGGGGGGCGTAATGAGCAGTTCTTC,CASSILAGGRNEQFF
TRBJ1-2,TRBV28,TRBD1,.,TGTGCCAGCAGGCCGACAGGGGGTAACTATGGCTACACCTTC,CASRPTGGNYGYTF
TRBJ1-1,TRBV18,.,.,TGTGCCAGCTCACCTATGGGCAACACTGAAGCTTTCTTT,CASSPMGNTEAFF
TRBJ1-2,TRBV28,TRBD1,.,TGTGCCAGCAGTAGGGACAGGACTAACTATGGCTACACCTTC,CASSRDRTNYGYTF
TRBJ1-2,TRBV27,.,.,TGTGCCACCAACGCTGTGGGGCTAGCTAACTATGGCTACACCTTC,CATNAVGLANYGYTF
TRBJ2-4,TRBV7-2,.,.,TGTGCCAGCAGCTTAGCGGCTGGGGAGGTGGGTGGCATTCAGTACTTC,CASSLAAGEVGGIQYF
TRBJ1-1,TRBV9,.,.,TGTGCCAGCAGCGTAGGGGGCACAGGATCTGTGGCGGAAGCTTTCTTT,CASSVGGTGSVAEAFF
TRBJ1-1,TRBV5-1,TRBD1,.,TGCGCCAGCAGCTTAGGGACAGGGGTTTTGTACACTGAAGCTTTCTTT,CASSLGTGVLYTEAFF
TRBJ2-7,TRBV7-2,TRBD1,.,TGTGCCAGCAGCTTTGTCGGGACAGACCCCCTCGAGCAGTACTTC,CASSFVGTDPLEQYF
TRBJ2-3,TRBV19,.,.,TGTGCCAGTAGTATTGATCGGGGAAGCACAGATACGCAGTATTTT,CASSIDRGSTDTQYF
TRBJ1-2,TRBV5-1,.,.,TGCGCCAGCAGCTTGGACGGGGGTTTGAACTATGGCTACACCTTC,CASSLDGGLNYGYTF